This T cell receptor (beta chain) was recovered during a study of identical twins. As regards this clonotype: A read error may explain this, as a much larger clone is one base away.

TCRdb redid the calling of the 5' RACE reads with MiXCR, one entry per CDR3 protein. The table has 500,000 to 550,000 distinct CDR3 sequences, approximately 20% seen once; the top ten hold 0.4% to 0.6%. The CDR3 runs to 12 residues. Germline V gene sequence: CDR1 SGHNT, CDR2 YYREEE (reference sequence). V lost 2 bases to trimming and J lost 5 bases, with 5 bases between them. These data were also reused for a study on yellow fever vaccine responses in identical twins.

The sequenced sample consisted of CD4+ T cells sorted from blood. The rearrangement joins TRBV5-4 to TRBJ2-1, with D uncertain. This clonotype originated in a woman under 30 in good health. The CDR3 loop reads CASSFPDNEQFF. DNA of the CDR3: TGTGCCAGCAGCTTCCCAGACAATGAGCAGTTCTTC.